One and the same sample provided the 25 T cell receptor beta chains below, sequenced in a study of tumor-infiltrating lymphocytes in oesophageal squamous cell carcinoma. TCRdb re-called the PCR reads through MiXCR, storing one row per CDR3 protein. The sample holds some 21,000 distinct CDR3 sequences, roughly 43% seen once. The sequenced sample was normal esophageal tissue next to the tumor. These receptors all stem from a male donor with esophageal squamous cell carcinoma.

The V call is TRBV7-2, the J call TRBJ2-4; 7 nucleotides align to TRBD2. The J call may be faulty, since TRBJ2-1 better matches the DNA end. Germline CDR1 is SGHTA and CDR2 is FQGNSA. The CDR3 extends over 13 amino acids. This CDR3 is CASSTGLDYEQFF. The CDR3 coding sequence is TGTGCCAGCAGCACCGGACTAGACTATGAGCAGTTCTTC.

This clonotype is medium-sized in the sample. The CDR3 sequence is CASSYGSPREGTQYF. In nucleotides, the CDR3 is TGTGCCAGCAGTTACGGCTCACCCCGTGAAGGGACCCAGTACTTC. This chain joins TRBV6-6 and TRBJ2-5; D not resolved. The CDR3 has 15 amino acids. V was pared by 2 bases and J by 7 bases, with 17 bases between. Germline loops: CDR1 MNHNY, CDR2 SVGAGI (reference sequence).

The rearrangement links TRBV6-1 to TRBJ1-1; no clear D. The CDR3 is 15 residues long. Trimming cost V 7 bases and J 1 base, with 16 bases left between them. The germline V gene has CDR1 MNHNS and CDR2 SASEGT. The CDR3 region is CASIDLGTTNTEAFF. The DNA of the CDR3 is TGTGCCAGCATAGACTTAGGTACGACGAACACTGAAGCTTTCTTT.

This clonotype showed up just a few times. This chain joins TRBV6-5 and TRBJ1-3; D might be TRBD1 (5 bases). The V end was cut by 6 bases, the J end by 1 base, with 10 bases between. The CDR3 covers 14 residues. Germline assignment: CDR1 MNHEY and CDR2 SVGAGI. CDR3: CASRKTGSGNTIYF. The CDR3, as DNA: TGTGCCAGCAGAAAAACAGGTTCTGGAAACACCATATATTTT.

This clonotype was observed many times. This clone may be a read error of a much larger clone one base away. The chain recombines TRBV27 with TRBJ2-5; D is perhaps TRBD1 or TRBD2 (5 bases each). The germline gives CDR1 MNHEY, CDR2 SMNVEV (reference sequence). The CDR3 has 14 residues. V was pared by 6 bases and J by 11 bases, with 22 bases between. The CDR3 spells CASSRRGADNEQYF. In nucleotides, the CDR3 is TGTGCCAGCAGCCGTAGGGGAGCTGACAATGAGCAGTACTTC.

This clonotype was recorded only once. The rearrangement uses TRBV7-2 and TRBJ2-5; 13 bases line up with TRBD2. Per germline, CDR1 SGHTA and CDR2 FQGNSA. CDR3 length: 18 residues. The ends lost 3 bases at V and 11 bases at J; junction bases unmatched: 18. The CDR3 DNA is TGTGCCAGCAGCTTGAAACTAGCGGGAGGGCGCCATCACAATGAGCAGTACTTC. It specifies CASSLKLAGGRHHNEQYF.

The table lists this clonotype with many counts. The chain couples TRBV20-1 to TRBJ2-4, with 10 positions matching TRBD2. Germline trimming cut 0 bases from V and 0 bases from J; bases unmatched to any gene: 11. The germline CDR1 and CDR2 sequences are DFQATT and SNEGSKA (reference sequence). The CDR3 has 19 residues. The CDR3 DNA reads as TGCAGTGCTAGAGATATCCTAGCGGGAGACCCAGTAGCCAAAAACATTCAGTACTTC. This gives the protein CSARDILAGDPVAKNIQYF.

The rearrangement uses TRBV27 and TRBJ2-2, with D possibly being TRBD2 (6 bases). V was pared by 3 bases and J by 7 bases, with 12 bases between. Germline-derived CDR1 and CDR2 are MNHEY and SMNVEV (reference sequence). This CDR3 contains 14 residues. The CDR3 bases are TGTGCCAGCAGTTTCGGGAGTAACGTCGGGGAGCTGTTTTTT. Translation: CASSFGSNVGELFF.

The V gene is TRBV5-4, the J gene TRBJ1-5; D ambiguous. This CDR3 has 15 amino acids. Deletions cut 0 bases from V and 6 bases from J, with 13 bases between. Looked up from germline, CDR1 is SGHNT and CDR2 is YYREEE (reference sequence). For the CDR3, the DNA is TGTGCCAGCAGCTTGGCCGGGCAGGCTATTCAGCCCCAGCATTTT. Its protein product is CASSLAGQAIQPQHF.

The sample holds many counts of this clonotype. Being one base from a much bigger clone, this may be a read error. The chain links TRBV27 to TRBJ2-1; D is possibly TRBD1 or TRBD2 (5 bases each). The J call is doubtful: the DNA matches TRBJ2-7 better. The CDR3 has 14 residues. Germline CDR1 is MNHEY and CDR2 is SMNVEV (reference sequence). The CDR3 nucleotides are TGTGCCAGCACCGGTGGGACCCCCTACAATGAGCAGTACTTC. Translating it yields CASTGGTPYNEQYF.

This chain links TRBV6-1 with TRBJ2-5; 9 bases fit TRBD1. V shed 4 bases, J shed 13 bases, and the junction held 13 bases outside the gene matches. CDR3 length: 14 amino acids. Germline V CDR1 and CDR2: MNHNS, SASEGT. The chain's CDR3 is CASSGQGETGELYF. For the CDR3, the DNA is TGTGCCAGCAGTGGACAGGGGGAAACCGGGGAGCTGTACTTC.

This clonotype was recorded many times. The V call is TRBV19, the J call TRBJ2-1, with D unresolved. CDR3 length equals 13 residues. Germline lookup yields CDR1 LNHDA and CDR2 SQIVND (reference sequence). V was pared by 3 bases and J by 8 bases, with 11 bases between. The CDR3 here is CASSILTSHEQFF. For the CDR3, the DNA is TGTGCCAGTAGTATTTTGACTTCCCATGAGCAGTTCTTC.

A note on this clonotype: The junction departs from germline at one end; a sequencing error may be responsible. This rearrangement joins TRBV28 to TRBJ2-7, with 8 nucleotides matching TRBD1. In germline, CDR1 is MDHEN, CDR2 SYDVKM. The CDR3 length is 15 residues. CDR3 amino acids: CASNPGQVKGSPLHF. DNA of the CDR3: TGTGCCAGCAATCCGGGACAGGTAAAAGGTTCACCCCTCCACTTC.

This chain joins TRBV7-6 and TRBJ2-4; D unresolved. Germline CDR1 is SGHVS and CDR2 is FNYEAQ. This CDR3 is 13 amino acids long. Trimming left V 2 bases short and J 13 bases short, with 15 bases between. The CDR3 DNA sequence: TGTGCCAGCAGCTTAACCAGATACAATGAGCAGTACTTC. Translating it yields CASSLTRYNEQYF.

In the case of this clonotype: No conserved phenylalanine or tryptophan is present at the end of the CDR3, so a read error is the likely explanation. It is unclear where the CDR3 begins or ends on the DNA, so no DNA is shown, and the CDR3 is as TCRdb lists it. The V call is TRBV7-2, the J call TRBJ2-3; whether TRBD1, the table's D call, matches the DNA was not checked. CDR1 SGHTA and CDR2 FQGNSA come from the germline V gene. The CDR3 spans 13 amino acids, including both terminal residues. The chain's CDR3 is CASSQRQTQYFGP.

This clonotype appeared a few times. The CDR3 here is CATSRGRASGITPDTQYF. The CDR3 nucleotides read TGTGCCACCAGCAGAGGAAGGGCTAGCGGGATCACTCCAGATACGCAGTATTTT. The chain carries TRBV15 and TRBJ2-3, with 9 bases aligning to TRBD2. Germline CDR1 reads LNHNV; CDR2 reads YYDKDF (reference sequence). The CDR3 is 18 amino acids. V gave up 1 base and J gave up 4 bases; unmatched junction bases: 12.

The V and J genes are TRBV18 and TRBJ2-1, with a weak D call TRBD2 (7 bases). Trimming took 6 bases from V and 5 from J, leaving 17 bases between them. The length of the CDR3 is 15 residues. Germline CDR1 reads KGHSH; CDR2 reads LQKENI. CDR3 in DNA: TGTGCCAGCTCGCCCGCGGGGGCAGCTAACAATGAGCAGTTCTTC. Amino acid sequence: CASSPAGAANNEQFF.

By share, this clonotype ranks as medium-sized (0.01 to 0.1%). CDR3 amino acids: CASSSSGSAPSSYEQYF. The CDR3 bases are TGTGCCAGCAGCTCTAGCGGGAGTGCCCCGAGCTCCTACGAGCAGTACTTC. The chain combines TRBV7-2 with TRBJ2-7; 10 nucleotides line up with TRBD2. The ends lost 4 bases at V and 0 bases at J; junction bases unmatched: 9. CDR3 length equals 17 residues. Germline values: CDR1 SGHTA, CDR2 FQGNSA.

This clonotype has just a few counts. The CDR3 region has the DNA TGTGCCAGCTCAAACAGGGCGGACACTGAAGCTTTCTTT. Its protein is CASSNRADTEAFF. The chain links TRBV18 to TRBJ1-1; the D gene is possibly TRBD1 (6 bases). Germline CDR1 and CDR2: KGHSH and LQKENI. This CDR3 comprises 13 residues. V shed 5 bases and J shed 3 bases, with 10 bases lying between them. Full variable domain (missing parts from reference TRBV18 and TRBJ1-1): NAGVMQNPRHLVRRRGQEARLRCSPMKGHSHVYWYRQLPEEGLKFMVYLQKENIIDESGMPKERFSAEFPKEGPSILRIQQVVRGDSAAYFCASSNRADTEAFFGQGTRLTVV.

This chain joins TRBV12-3 or TRBV12-4 and TRBJ2-3; TRBD1 aligns across 9 bases. The CDR3 loop spans 15 amino acids. V shed 7 bases, J shed 2 bases, and the junction held 7 bases outside the gene matches. The CDR3 is CASTSGTGHTDTQYF. The CDR3 nucleotides read TGTGCCAGCACCTCTGGGACAGGGCACACAGATACGCAGTATTTT.

V gene TRBV9 combines with J gene TRBJ1-2; D is unresolved. The better agreement between TRBJ2-7 and the DNA end casts doubt on the J call. Germline V gene data show CDR1 as SGDLS and CDR2 as YYNGEE. This CDR3 spans 13 amino acids. This CDR3 is CASSVDVYNEQYF. The DNA for the CDR3 is TGTGCCAGCAGCGTAGACGTCTACAATGAGCAGTACTTC.

This clonotype was recorded at least ten times. The chain employs TRBV6-6 and TRBJ2-1; a weak D match, TRBD2 (5 bases). Germline CDR1 reads MNHNY; CDR2 reads SVGAGI (reference sequence). V was shortened by 2 bases and J by 1 base, with 15 bases between the two germline ends. This CDR3 region has 17 residues. This chain's CDR3 is CASSYALLAGSYNEQFF. The CDR3 DNA is TGTGCCAGCAGTTACGCCTTGCTAGCAGGTTCCTACAATGAGCAGTTCTTC.

This clonotype was picked up many times. V and J are TRBV6-1 and TRBJ2-7; TRBD1 matches at 8 bases. CDR1 and CDR2 from the germline V gene are MNHNS and SASEGT. This CDR3 comprises 12 residues. The V and J ends lost 5 bases and 7 bases, in that order; junction bases with no gene match: 4. In nucleotides, the CDR3 is TGTGCCAGCAGTCAGGGGGCTCGGGAGCAGTACTTC. Translating it yields CASSQGAREQYF.

The gene calls are TRBV4-2 and TRBJ2-4; 9 nucleotides line up with TRBD2. The J call may not be correct, given that the DNA end is closer to TRBJ2-1. The germline V gene has CDR1 LGHNA and CDR2 YNFKEQ. This CDR3 comprises 20 residues. CDR3 nucleotide sequence: TGTGCCAGCAGCCAAGAGCGGCTAGCGGGAAGAATAGGAACCTACAATGAGCAGTTCTTC. This sequence encodes CASSQERLAGRIGTYNEQFF.

This clonotype has only a few counts. This chain's CDR3 is CASSLARGDSPLHF. Written as DNA, the CDR3 is TGTGCCAGCAGTTTAGCCAGGGGAGACTCACCCCTCCACTTT. The chain is built from TRBV27 and TRBJ1-6; possibly TRBD1 for D (6 bases). Per the germline V gene, CDR1 is MNHEY and CDR2 is SMNVEV (reference sequence). The CDR3 totals 14 residues. The ends were cut back, 2 bases at V and 10 bases at J, with 12 bases in the middle.